The T cell receptor (beta chain) described here comes from a study of graft-versus-host responses after intestinal transplantation. Whole-study context: Recipients underwent multivisceral, liver-intestinal, or isolated intestinal transplants. The study gave all recipients anti-thymocyte globulin induction, then tacrolimus and steroids for about 3 years.

The method was immunoSEQ multiplex PCR; TCRdb's version includes in-frame clones alone and lacks a portion of them. The sample records tens of thousands of clones, 85% to 95% being singletons. Germline lookup yields CDR1 SGHKS and CDR2 YYEKEE (reference sequence). This CDR3 is built from 16 residues. V was pared by 0 bases and J by 4 bases, with 11 bases between. Study results and limitations: In recipient marrow, GvH clones were found, and some appeared first in ileum or blood. Declines in HvG clones occurring early post-transplant were associated with peak circulating GvH clone levels.

Notes on this clone: As yet, its antigen is unknown.

This TCR derives from a human donor who was the organ donor for an intestinal transplant. The sample here was unstimulated CD8+ T cells sorted from spleen or lymph node cells, taken before transplant. This sequence joins TRBV5-5 and TRBJ1-6; the D is unclear. CDR3 region: CASSLDVIGYNSPLHF. CDR3 bases: TGTGCCAGCAGCTTGGATGTTATAGGTTATAATTCACCCCTCCACTTT.